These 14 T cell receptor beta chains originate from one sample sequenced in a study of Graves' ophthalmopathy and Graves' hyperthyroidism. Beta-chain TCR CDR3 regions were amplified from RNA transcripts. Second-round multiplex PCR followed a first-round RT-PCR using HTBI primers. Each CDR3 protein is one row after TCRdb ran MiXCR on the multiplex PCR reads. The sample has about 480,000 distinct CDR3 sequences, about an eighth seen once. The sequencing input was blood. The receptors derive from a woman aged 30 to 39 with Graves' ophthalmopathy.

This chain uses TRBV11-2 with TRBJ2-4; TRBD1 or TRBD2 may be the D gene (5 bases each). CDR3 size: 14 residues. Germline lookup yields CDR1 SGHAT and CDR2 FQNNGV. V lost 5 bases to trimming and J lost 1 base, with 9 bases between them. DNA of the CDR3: TGTGCCAGCAGCAACGAGGGGGCCAAAAACATTCAGTACTTC. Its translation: CASSNEGAKNIQYF.

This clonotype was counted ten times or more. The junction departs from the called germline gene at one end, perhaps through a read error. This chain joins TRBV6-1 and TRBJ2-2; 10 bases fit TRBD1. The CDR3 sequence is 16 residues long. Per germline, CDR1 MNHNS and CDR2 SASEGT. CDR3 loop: CACSETDRGLAGELFF. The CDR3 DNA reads TGTGCCTGCAGCGAGACCGACAGGGGGCTAGCCGGGGAGCTGTTTTTT.

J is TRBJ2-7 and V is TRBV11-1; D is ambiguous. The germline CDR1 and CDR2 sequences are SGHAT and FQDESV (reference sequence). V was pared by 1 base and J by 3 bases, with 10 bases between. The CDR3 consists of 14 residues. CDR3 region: CASSLGGKIYEQYF. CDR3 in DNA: TGTGCCAGCAGCTTAGGTGGCAAGATCTACGAGCAGTACTTC.

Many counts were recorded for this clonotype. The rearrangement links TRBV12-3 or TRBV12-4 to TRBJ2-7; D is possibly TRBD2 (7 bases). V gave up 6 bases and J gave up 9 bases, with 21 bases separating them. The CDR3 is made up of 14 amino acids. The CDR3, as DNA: TGTGCCAGCAGGTTGGTTGGGGGGGCCGACGGGCAGTACTTC. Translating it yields CASRLVGGADGQYF.

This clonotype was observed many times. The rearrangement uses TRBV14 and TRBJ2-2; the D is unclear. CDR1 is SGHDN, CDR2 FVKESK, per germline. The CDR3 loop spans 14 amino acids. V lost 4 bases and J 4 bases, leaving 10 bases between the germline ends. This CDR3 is CASSPLPFTGELFF. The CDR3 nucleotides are TGTGCCAGCAGCCCATTACCCTTCACCGGGGAGCTGTTTTTT.

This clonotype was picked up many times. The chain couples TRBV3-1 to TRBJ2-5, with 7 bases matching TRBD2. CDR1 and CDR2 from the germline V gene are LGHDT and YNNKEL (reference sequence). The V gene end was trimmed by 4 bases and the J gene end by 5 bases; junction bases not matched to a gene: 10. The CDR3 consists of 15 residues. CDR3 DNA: TGTGCCAGCAGCCGGCAAGGGAGGGCCAGGGAGACCCAGTACTTC. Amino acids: CASSRQGRARETQYF.

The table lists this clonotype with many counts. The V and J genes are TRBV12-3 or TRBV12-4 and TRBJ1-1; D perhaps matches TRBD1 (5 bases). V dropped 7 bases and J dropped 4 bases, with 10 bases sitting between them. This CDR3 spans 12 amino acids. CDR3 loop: CASTLGRTEAFF. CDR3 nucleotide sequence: TGTGCCAGCACCCTGGGGCGCACTGAAGCTTTCTTT.

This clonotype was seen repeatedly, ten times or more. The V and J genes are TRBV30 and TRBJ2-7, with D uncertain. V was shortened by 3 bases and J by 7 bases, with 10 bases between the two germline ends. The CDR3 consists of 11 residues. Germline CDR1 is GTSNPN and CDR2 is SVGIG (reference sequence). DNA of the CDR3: TGTGCCTGGAGCGATCCGTGGGAGCAGTACTTC. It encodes CAWSDPWEQYF.

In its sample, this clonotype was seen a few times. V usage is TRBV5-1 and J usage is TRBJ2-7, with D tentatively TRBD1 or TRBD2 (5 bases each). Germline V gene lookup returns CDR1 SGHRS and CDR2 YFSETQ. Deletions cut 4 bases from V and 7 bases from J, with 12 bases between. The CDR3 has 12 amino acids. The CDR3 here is CASSDSGEEQYF. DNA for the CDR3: TGCGCCAGCAGCGACAGTGGGGAGGAGCAGTACTTC.

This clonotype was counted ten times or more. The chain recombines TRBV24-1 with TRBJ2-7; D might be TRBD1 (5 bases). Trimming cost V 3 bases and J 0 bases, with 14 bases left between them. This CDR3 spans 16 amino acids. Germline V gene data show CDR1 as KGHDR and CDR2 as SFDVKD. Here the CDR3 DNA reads TGTGCCACCAGTGATAGCGAGGCCACAGGCTCCTACGAGCAGTACTTC. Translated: CATSDSEATGSYEQYF.

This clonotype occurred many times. CDR3 bases: TGTGCCAGCAGTGACGAGACCGGAGCAGTCTACGGCTACACCTTC. Translated: CASSDETGAVYGYTF. The rearrangement uses TRBV6-1 and TRBJ1-2, with unresolved D. This CDR3 comprises 15 residues. The germline V gene has CDR1 MNHNS and CDR2 SASEGT. V shed 3 bases and J shed 8 bases, with 19 bases lying between them.

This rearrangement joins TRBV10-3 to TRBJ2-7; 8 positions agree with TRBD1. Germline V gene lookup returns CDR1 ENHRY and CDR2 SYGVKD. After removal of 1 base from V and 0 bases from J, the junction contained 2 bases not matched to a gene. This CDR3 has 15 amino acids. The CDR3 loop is CAISEYRGDSYEQYF. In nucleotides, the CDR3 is TGTGCCATCAGTGAGTACAGGGGGGACTCCTACGAGCAGTACTTC.

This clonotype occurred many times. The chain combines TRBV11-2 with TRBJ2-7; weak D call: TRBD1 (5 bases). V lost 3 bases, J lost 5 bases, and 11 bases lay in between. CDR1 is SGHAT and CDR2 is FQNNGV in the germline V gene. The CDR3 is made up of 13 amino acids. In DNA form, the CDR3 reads TGTGCCAGCAGCTTTGTCAGGGCTGACGAGCAGTACTTC. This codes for CASSFVRADEQYF.

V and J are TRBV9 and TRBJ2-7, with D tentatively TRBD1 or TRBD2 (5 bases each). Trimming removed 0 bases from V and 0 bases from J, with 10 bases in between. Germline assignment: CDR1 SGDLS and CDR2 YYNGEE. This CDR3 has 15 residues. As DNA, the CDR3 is TGTGCCAGCAGCGTAGGATGGGGGAACTCCTACGAGCAGTACTTC. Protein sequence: CASSVGWGNSYEQYF.